The present T cell receptor (beta chain) was sequenced within a study of blood T cell repertoires in COVID-19. In the source study's methods: Nucleated cell number was recorded as an estimate derived from reference gene primer amplification. The repertoire was sequenced with immunoSEQ multiplex PCR; TCRdb's copy has only in-frame clones and lacks some. V, J and clone size are taken as reported in that table, and D and trimming were inferred from the DNA itself. There are under 350,000 clones in the sample; around nine tenths occur only once, and less than 2% lies in the top ten. Participants were aged about 18 to 90 years, lived in 20 to 30 US areas, and enrolled virtually. Two negative PCRs, clearance, or symptom resolution were required of recovered Cohort 3 donors. V was shortened by 0 bases and J by 1 base, with 14 bases between the two germline ends. This CDR3 comprises 16 residues. Germline-derived CDR1 and CDR2 are SGHNT and YYREEE (reference sequence).

The chain couples TRBV5-4 to TRBJ2-7, with D possibly TRBD2 on 6 matching bases. The receptor comes from a woman aged 55-70 years who had recovered from COVID-19. The specimen sequenced was PBMCs or T cells enriched from blood (not recorded which). CDR3 region: CASSLAGDLLSYEQYF. Written as DNA, the CDR3 is TGTGCCAGCAGCTTGGCGGGGGACTTGTTGTCCTACGAGCAGTACTTC. Variable domain in full (rest from reference TRBV5-4 and TRBJ2-7): ETGVTQSPTHLIKTRGQQVTLRCSSQSGHNTVSWYQQALGQGPQFIFQYYREEENGRGNFPPRFSGLQFPNYSSELNVNALELDDSALYLCASSLAGDLLSYEQYFGPGTRLTVT.